These 14 T cell receptor beta chains originate from one sample sequenced in a study of T-cell reconstitution after alpha-beta-depleted transplantation in children. Library preparation (for TCRbeta) was performed with unique molecular identifiers. Each CDR3 protein is one row after TCRdb ran MiXCR on the PCR reads. The sample has 200,000 to 300,000 distinct CDR3 sequences, 8.2% seen once. Sequencing used PBMCs, mostly from graft donor cells, obtained 180 days after TCRalphabeta/CD19-depleted stem cell transplant. These receptors all stem from a male patient younger than 18 who had a stem cell transplant for acute lymphoblastic leukemia, so the T cells may come from the graft donor.

Comments on this clonotype: This may arise from a read error, as a much more abundant clone is one base away. This likely comes from a read error, as the CDR3 has no conserved phenylalanine or tryptophan at its end. It is unclear where the CDR3 begins or ends on the DNA, so no DNA is shown, and the CDR3 is as TCRdb lists it. The J gene is TRBJ2-7, the V gene TRBV7-9; the D segment call TRBD2 is taken from the table without a DNA check. Germline V CDR1 and CDR2: SEHNR, FQNEAQ (reference sequence). Both ends counted, the CDR3 spans 14 residues. The CDR3 sequence: CASSAPGLAQNEYL.

Comments on this clonotype: This may be a read error, as it is one base from a much larger clone. V and J are TRBV3-1 and TRBJ2-1, with D tentatively TRBD2 (6 bases). The germline gives CDR1 LGHDT, CDR2 YNNKEL (reference sequence). Trimming stripped 4 bases from V and 13 bases from J, with 20 bases between. The CDR3 spans 14 residues. The CDR3 sequence: CASSPPWIAADQFF. DNA for the CDR3: TGTGCCAGCAGCCCGCCCTGGATAGCGGCTGACCAGTTCTTC.

This clonotype has a count of ten or more. The V and J genes are TRBV12-5 and TRBJ2-1; a weak D match, TRBD2 (5 bases). The CDR3 length is 15 residues. Germline V gives CDR1 LGHNT, CDR2 FRNRAP. V was cut by 5 bases and J by 4 bases, with 15 bases left in between. The CDR3 sequence is CASGPTAAQYNEQFF. The DNA for the CDR3 is TGTGCTAGTGGTCCTACAGCGGCTCAGTACAATGAGCAGTTCTTC.

This rearrangement joins TRBV20-1 to TRBJ2-2, with TRBD2 matching over 11 bases. The CDR3 spans 15 residues. Germline-derived CDR1 and CDR2 are DFQATT and SNEGSKA (reference sequence). The ends lost 0 bases at V and 6 bases at J; junction bases unmatched: 3. The CDR3 sequence is CSARDTSGSSGELFF. The CDR3 DNA is TGCAGTGCTAGAGACACTAGCGGGAGTTCCGGGGAGCTGTTTTTT.

This clonotype showed up many times. The chain employs TRBV7-2 and TRBJ2-7; a possible D gene is TRBD1 (5 bases). V lost 0 bases to trimming and J lost 6 bases, with 12 bases between them. Germline CDR1 reads SGHTA; CDR2 reads FQGNSA. The CDR3 loop spans 14 amino acids. The CDR3 region is CASSLAGRRFEQYF. The CDR3 DNA sequence: TGTGCCAGCAGCTTAGCGGGGCGGAGATTCGAGCAGTACTTC.

This clonotype was detected ten times or more. The rearrangement uses TRBV7-9 and TRBJ1-2; tentatively, D is TRBD1 (5 bases). The CDR3 is made up of 15 amino acids. Germline V CDR1 and CDR2: SEHNR, FQNEAQ (reference sequence). V shed 0 bases and J shed 6 bases, with 14 bases lying between them. CDR3 DNA: TGTGCCAGCAGCTTAGCGCTCGACAGCGGGGATGGCTACACCTTC. Translated: CASSLALDSGDGYTF.

This clonotype was seen many times. The chain combines TRBV20-1 with TRBJ1-5, with D possibly being TRBD1 (5 bases). This CDR3 spans 16 amino acids. In germline, CDR1 is DFQATT, CDR2 SNEGSKA (reference sequence). V was pared by 0 bases and J by 0 bases, with 12 bases between. The chain's CDR3 is CSARDWGRSSNQPQHF. The DNA for the CDR3 is TGCAGTGCTAGAGATTGGGGCAGGTCTAGCAATCAGCCCCAGCATTTT.

This clonotype was seen at least ten times. This rearrangement joins TRBV20-1 to TRBJ2-1, with D tentatively TRBD2 (6 bases). Germline-derived CDR1 and CDR2 are DFQATT and SNEGSKA (reference sequence). This CDR3 contains 12 residues. Trimming took 6 bases from V and 8 from J, leaving 14 bases between them. DNA for the CDR3: TGCAGTGCAGGGGACTTGGACGATGAGCAGTTCTTC. It encodes CSAGDLDDEQFF.

This clonotype has ten or more counts. The chain has TRBV6-5 and TRBJ1-1; D is undetermined. This CDR3 is built from 16 residues. Trimming left V 2 bases short and J 2 bases short, with 15 bases between. Germline V gene data show CDR1 as MNHEY and CDR2 as SVGAGI. The CDR3 nucleotides read TGTGCCAGCAGTTACCGTTACAGTCCGTCAAACACTGAAGCTTTCTTT. Amino acid sequence: CASSYRYSPSNTEAFF.

This clonotype showed up many times. The chain recombines TRBV11-2 with TRBJ2-5; a possible D gene is TRBD1 (5 bases). This CDR3 has 15 amino acids. Germline V lookup: CDR1 SGHAT, CDR2 FQNNGV. V lost 1 base and J 1 base, leaving 10 bases between the germline ends. The CDR3 spells CASSLGRGLQETQYF. Written as DNA, the CDR3 is TGTGCCAGCAGCTTAGGAAGGGGTCTCCAAGAGACCCAGTACTTC.

In its sample, this clonotype was seen many times. This chain joins TRBV10-3 and TRBJ1-1; the D gene is possibly TRBD1 (6 bases). The CDR3 loop spans 13 amino acids. V lost 8 bases and J lost 5, with 15 bases in between. The germline V gene has CDR1 ENHRY and CDR2 SYGVKD. The CDR3 loop is CAIGNREGTEAFF. The CDR3 coding sequence is TGTGCCATCGGCAACAGGGAAGGGACTGAAGCTTTCTTT.

In this sample, this clonotype turned up many times. The chain is built from TRBV7-2 and TRBJ1-2, with D possibly matching TRBD1 (6 bases). Looked up from germline, CDR1 is SGHTA and CDR2 is FQGNSA. This CDR3 contains 15 residues. V was pared by 5 bases and J by 2 bases, with 15 bases between. CDR3 DNA sequence: TGTGCCAGCAGCGTTATCCCGACAGGAAACTATGGCTACACCTTC. It encodes CASSVIPTGNYGYTF.

This clonotype showed up many times. Here the CDR3 DNA reads TGTGCCAGCAGTACAGGGGGAGACACCGGGGAGCTGTTTTTT. Protein: CASSTGGDTGELFF. The J gene is TRBJ2-2, the V gene TRBV27; 8 bases map to TRBD1. V trimming: 5 bases; J trimming: 3 bases; junction bases outside the gene matches: 2. Germline V gene data show CDR1 as MNHEY and CDR2 as SMNVEV (reference sequence). This CDR3 region has 14 residues.

In its sample, this clonotype was seen many times. The chain employs TRBV12-3 or TRBV12-4 and TRBJ2-7, with 10 nucleotides matching TRBD1. This CDR3 has 13 residues. Unmatched junction bases numbered 3, after V lost 5 bases and J lost 5 bases. CDR3 coding DNA: TGTGCCAGCAGTACCGGGACAGGGGACGAGCAGTACTTC. As protein: CASSTGTGDEQYF.